This T cell receptor (beta chain) was recovered during a study of T cell responses to AZD1222 COVID-19 vaccine. The table came from immunoSEQ multiplex PCR; TCRdb's copy has only in-frame clones and leaves some out. The sample consists of approximately 150,000 clones, about 90% of them appearing once. Germline CDR1 and CDR2: SGHNT and YYREEE (reference sequence). Trimming cost V 3 bases and J 3 bases, with 21 bases left between them. The CDR3 spans 17 residues. This clone has only one observation. This receptor was identified in an adult who received the MenACWY meningococcal vaccine as a control. Sequences were derived from peripheral blood, sampled 28 days after the second dose of the MenACWY control vaccine. The chain is built from TRBV5-4 and TRBJ1-2; tentative D call: TRBD1 (6 bases). The CDR3: CASSSLTGGALDYGYTF. The CDR3 DNA is TGTGCCAGCAGCTCGTTGACTGGGGGGGCGCTCGACTATGGCTACACCTTC.